The rows below give T cell receptor beta chains drawn from one sample of a study of T cells after yellow fever vaccination. TCRdb re-called the 5' RACE reads through MiXCR, storing one row per CDR3 protein. The repertoire holds some 500,000 distinct CDR3 sequences, approximately 12% seen once, with 11% to 15% in the top ten. Sequencing used PBMCs, obtained on the day of the yellow fever booster vaccination. The receptors stem from a man aged 30 to 39 who received the YFV17D yellow fever vaccine. CDR3s include the opening cysteine and the closing phenylalanine or tryptophan. The order of the fields is J gene, clone size, CDR3 length, D gene, V gene, CDR3 DNA, CDR3 protein. A D gene is named only where the DNA matches it firmly. Expanded clones get a size class; other rows say once, few or many, or leave the size out.

j_gene: TRBJ1-2
abundance: .
len: 14
d_gene: TRBD1
v_gene: TRBV3-1
CDR3nt: TGTGCCAGCAGCCGTGTCCAGGGGGCCGATGGCTACACCTTC
CDR3aa: CASSRVQGADGYTF

j_gene: TRBJ1-3
abundance: .
len: 13
d_gene: .
v_gene: TRBV27
CDR3nt: TGTGCCAGCAGTTCCGCGACTCGAAACACCATATATTTT
CDR3aa: CASSSATRNTIYF

j_gene: TRBJ2-4
abundance: few
len: 16
d_gene: TRBD1
v_gene: TRBV6-2/TRBV6-3
CDR3nt: TGTGCCAGCTCCTCGGTGGGACAGGGGACTGAAAACATTCAGTACTTC
CDR3aa: CASSSVGQGTENIQYF

j_gene: TRBJ2-1
abundance: .
len: 16
d_gene: TRBD2
v_gene: TRBV6-2/TRBV6-3
CDR3nt: TGTGCCAGCAGTCGGTCAACTAGCGGGAGGAGGGATGAGCAGTTCTTC
CDR3aa: CASSRSTSGRRDEQFF

j_gene: TRBJ2-3
abundance: .
len: 14
d_gene: .
v_gene: TRBV5-6
CDR3nt: TGTGCCAGCAGGACTAGTAGGAGAACAGATACGCAGTATTTT
CDR3aa: CASRTSRRTDTQYF

j_gene: TRBJ2-5
abundance: .
len: 14
d_gene: .
v_gene: TRBV19
CDR3nt: TGTGCCAGTAGTATTGCGGGGGCTCAGACGACCCAGTACTTC
CDR3aa: CASSIAGAQTTQYF

j_gene: TRBJ1-6
abundance: few
len: 12
d_gene: .
v_gene: TRBV19
CDR3nt: TGTGCCAGTATGGTGAATAATTCACCCCTCCACTTT
CDR3aa: CASMVNNSPLHF

j_gene: TRBJ2-1
abundance: few
len: 16
d_gene: TRBD2
v_gene: TRBV12-3/TRBV12-4
CDR3nt: TGTGCCAGCATCGTAACCGGGCTAGCGGGAGTAGATGAGCAGTTCTTC
CDR3aa: CASIVTGLAGVDEQFF

j_gene: TRBJ2-2
abundance: few
len: 16
d_gene: TRBD2
v_gene: TRBV9
CDR3nt: TGTGCCAGCAGCGGCGGACTAGCGGGAGGCACCGGGGAGCTGTTTTTT
CDR3aa: CASSGGLAGGTGELFF

j_gene: TRBJ1-5
abundance: .
len: 15
d_gene: .
v_gene: TRBV7-2
CDR3nt: TGTGCCAGCAGCTTAGGTGGGGTAGTCAATCAGCCCCAGCATTTT
CDR3aa: CASSLGGVVNQPQHF

j_gene: TRBJ2-3
abundance: few
len: 17
d_gene: .
v_gene: TRBV24-1
CDR3nt: TGTGCCACCAGTGATATCGGGTTAACGGGAATGGCAGATACGCAGTATTTT
CDR3aa: CATSDIGLTGMADTQYF

j_gene: TRBJ2-5
abundance: few
len: 13
d_gene: .
v_gene: TRBV7-2
CDR3nt: TGTGCCAGCAGCTTAGGTCCGACGGAGACCCAGTACTTC
CDR3aa: CASSLGPTETQYF

j_gene: TRBJ1-5
abundance: few
len: 14
d_gene: .
v_gene: TRBV5-6
CDR3nt: TGTGCCAGCAGCTTTCCAGGGGCGGGCCAGCCCCAGCATTTT
CDR3aa: CASSFPGAGQPQHF

j_gene: TRBJ2-7
abundance: few
len: 14
d_gene: TRBD2
v_gene: TRBV20-1
CDR3nt: TGCAGTGCTAGAAAAGCTAGCGGCTCCTACGAGCAGTACTTC
CDR3aa: CSARKASGSYEQYF

j_gene: TRBJ1-5
abundance: .
len: 19
d_gene: TRBD1
v_gene: TRBV3-1
CDR3nt: TGTGCCAGCAGCCAAGGGTTTCCATCGACAGGGGAGGGCAATCAGCCCCAGCATTTT
CDR3aa: CASSQGFPSTGEGNQPQHF

j_gene: TRBJ2-7
abundance: .
len: 14
d_gene: TRBD2
v_gene: TRBV7-2
CDR3nt: TGTGCCAGCAGCTTAGTTGGACTAGCGGGGGAGCAGTACTTC
CDR3aa: CASSLVGLAGEQYF